This T cell receptor beta chain was captured in a study of a mutant IDH1 vaccine in newly diagnosed glioma. Study details: Radiotherapy alone preceded vaccination by 4-6 weeks; alternatively, vaccination started with temozolomide cycles. Earlier care involved radiotherapy, temozolomide, or both, and the majority received both. Study-wide points: Induction of immune responses by the vaccine occurred in about 93% of patients.

The assay was immunoSEQ multiplex PCR, and TCRdb's table has in-frame clones only and misses some. The table includes just over 65,000 clones, roughly 84% detected once. For this clone: Its cognate antigen is unknown.

Noted time point: week 35, safety follow-up. In the vaccine, a single dose held 300 ug of the mutant IDH1 20-mer peptide, along with topical imiquimod. The CDR3 loop spans 13 amino acids. Germline lookup yields CDR1 MNHGY and CDR2 SVAAGI. Trimming cost V 10 bases and J 7 bases; bases outside gene matches: 12. This TCR came from a man aged 18 to 30 with glioma. Sequencing used PBMCs, obtained from a glioma patient whose treatment included an IDH1 peptide vaccine. V and J are TRBV6-9 and TRBJ1-1, with 7 positions matching TRBD1. Written as DNA, the CDR3 is TGTGCCACCTTGGGACAGACGTTTTTTGAAGCTTTCTTT. Protein product: CATLGQTFFEAFF.